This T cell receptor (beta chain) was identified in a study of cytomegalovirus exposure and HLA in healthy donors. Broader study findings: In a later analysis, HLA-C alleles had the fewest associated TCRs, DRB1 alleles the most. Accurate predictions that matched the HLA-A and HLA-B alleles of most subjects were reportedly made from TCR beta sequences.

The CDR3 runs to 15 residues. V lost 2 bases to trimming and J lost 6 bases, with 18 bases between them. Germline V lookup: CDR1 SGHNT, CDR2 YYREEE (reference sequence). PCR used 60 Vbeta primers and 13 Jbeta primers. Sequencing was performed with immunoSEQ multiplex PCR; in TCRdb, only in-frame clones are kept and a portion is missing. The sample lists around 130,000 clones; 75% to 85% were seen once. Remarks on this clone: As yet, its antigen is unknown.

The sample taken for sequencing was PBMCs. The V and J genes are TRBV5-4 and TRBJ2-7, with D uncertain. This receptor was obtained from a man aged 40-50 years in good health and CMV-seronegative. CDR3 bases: TGTGCCAGCAGCTTAAGTCCCGCGGATCTGGGCGAGCAGTACTTC. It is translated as CASSLSPADLGEQYF.